This record covers a single T cell receptor beta chain. Its matching antigen is unknown. The data were obtained in a study of T cell responses to AZD1222 COVID-19 vaccine. Study observations and caveats: The donors showed a predominance of white British ancestry and of females, with possible underestimation of clonal diversity. Regions left unmutated in variants are reportedly the target of nearly half of spike-specific TCRs.

Germline V gene sequence: CDR1 SGDLS, CDR2 YYNGEE. V dropped 3 bases and J dropped 5 bases, with 8 bases sitting between them. This CDR3 contains 13 residues. Method: immunoSEQ multiplex PCR; TCRdb's copy keeps in-frame clones and lacks some. The sample includes 15,000 to 20,000 clones, roughly 89% of them seen just once. Samples with a second dose at about 4 or about 12 weeks were pooled together. The material sequenced was peripheral blood, taken 28 days after the second AZD1222 dose. V gene TRBV9 combines with J gene TRBJ2-2; D remains unclear. This TCR was sampled from an adult who received the AZD1222 COVID-19 vaccine. CDR3 loop: CASSGLVTGELFF. CDR3 in DNA: TGTGCCAGCAGCGGCCTTGTGACCGGGGAGCTGTTTTTT.